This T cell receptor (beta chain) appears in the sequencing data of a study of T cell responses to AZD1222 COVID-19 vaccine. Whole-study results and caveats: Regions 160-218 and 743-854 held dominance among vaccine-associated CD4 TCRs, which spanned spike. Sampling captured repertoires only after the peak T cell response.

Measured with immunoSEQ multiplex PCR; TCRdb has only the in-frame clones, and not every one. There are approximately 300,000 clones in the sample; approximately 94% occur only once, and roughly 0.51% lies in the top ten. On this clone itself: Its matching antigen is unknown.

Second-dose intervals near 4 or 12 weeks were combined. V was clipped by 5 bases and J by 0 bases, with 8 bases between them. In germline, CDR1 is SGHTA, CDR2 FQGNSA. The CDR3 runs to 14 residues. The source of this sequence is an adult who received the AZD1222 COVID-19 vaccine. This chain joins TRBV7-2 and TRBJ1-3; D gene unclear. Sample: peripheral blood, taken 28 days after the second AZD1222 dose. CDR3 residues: CASSPRVSGNTIYF. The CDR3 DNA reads TGTGCCAGCAGCCCACGAGTCTCTGGAAACACCATATATTTT.